This T cell receptor beta chain was documented in a study of siplizumab effects on memory and regulatory T cells. Findings of the study overall: Siplizumab caused a significant drop in alloreactive sequences traceable to unstimulated CD4+ memory cells.

Details on this clone: Its cognate antigen is unknown.

The CDR3 loop spans 13 amino acids. Trimming pared 1 base from V and 4 bases from J, leaving 5 bases between. Germline V CDR1 and CDR2: SGHAT, FQNNGV. This table comes from immunoSEQ multiplex PCR, and its TCRdb copy is limited to in-frame clones, with some not included. This table holds 80,000 to 130,000 clones, about nine tenths found once. Sequencing input: CD4+ T cells sorted from blood. This chain connects TRBV11-2 to TRBJ1-5; no clear D gene. The receptor comes from a human donor in good health. Some clones in this sample may be carry-over from other donors' samples. This CDR3 is CASSLARNQPQHF. As DNA, the CDR3 is TGTGCCAGCAGCTTAGCACGTAATCAGCCCCAGCATTTT. Full variable domain (missing parts from reference TRBV11-2 and TRBJ1-5): EAGVAQSPRYKIIEKRQSVAFWCNPISGHATLYWYQQILGQGPKLLIQFQNNGVVDDSQLPKDRFSAERLKGVDSTLKIQPAKLEDSAVYLCASSLARNQPQHFGDGTRLSIL.